The table lists the clone carrying this T cell receptor beta chain with many counts. Its antigen is not known. The sample is drawn from a study of Graves' ophthalmopathy and Graves' hyperthyroidism. Study-wide background: Peripheral blood collection took place at initial diagnosis, before any treatment. Study-level findings and limits: The authors also found most expanded thyroid clonotypes above 0.001 frequency in blood.

The study excluded patients with other autoimmune diseases, uncontrolled infections, pregnancy or lactation. Out of 7.5 to 10 ml of fresh peripheral blood, PBMCs were obtained. RNA served as the template for amplifying TCR beta CDR3 regions. First-round RT-PCR relied on HTBI primers, and a second-round multiplex PCR came next. TCRdb used MiXCR to reprocess the multiplex PCR reads, holding one entry per CDR3 protein. Here the sample spans some 380,000 distinct CDR3 sequences, 15% being singletons. Sequences were obtained from peripheral blood. This clonotype was obtained from a woman aged 18-29 years with stable Graves' hyperthyroidism.

For the CDR3, the DNA is TGTGCCACCAGCAGCTTACGAGGTTACAACACTGAAGCTTTCTTT. Translated: CATSSLRGYNTEAFF. The rearrangement joins TRBV15 to TRBJ1-1; D is unresolved. Trimming pared 3 bases from V and 2 bases from J, leaving 13 bases between. Germline CDR1 is LNHNV and CDR2 is YYDKDF (reference sequence). CDR3 length: 15 residues.